These 9 T cell receptor beta chains came from one sample sequenced in a study of immune evolution from preneoplasia to lung adenocarcinoma. The assay was immunoSEQ multiplex PCR, and TCRdb's table has in-frame clones only and misses some. The repertoire consists of several thousand clones, with around 85% occurring once and the leading ten covering roughly 8%. The sequenced sample consisted of FFPE minimally invasive lung adenocarcinoma tissue. The receptors shown here come from a donor aged 70 or over with lung adenocarcinoma.

This chain links TRBV14 with TRBJ2-1, with TRBD2 identical over 13 bases. The germline CDR1 and CDR2 sequences are SGHDN and FVKESK. Trimming removed 4 bases from V and 5 bases from J; junction bases left unmatched: 5. The CDR3 length is 16 residues. CDR3 nucleotides: TGTGCCAGCAGCCGAGGACTAGCGGGAGTCGACAATGAGCAGTTCTTC. Translation: CASSRGLAGVDNEQFF.

V gene TRBV10-2 combines with J gene TRBJ2-7; TRBD2 matches at 7 bases. The CDR3 is 14 amino acids. V shed 9 bases and J 0 bases; nucleotides not matched to a gene: 8. Germline V gene sequence: CDR1 WSHSY, CDR2 SAAADI. The DNA of the CDR3 is TGCGCCAGTCAGCGGGAACCGAGCTCCTACGAGCAGTACTTC. Its protein is CASQREPSSYEQYF.

The chain combines TRBV6-1 with TRBJ2-5, with TRBD1 matching over 7 bases. The trim removed 5 bases at V and 8 bases at J, leaving 11 bases unmatched. This CDR3 spans 14 amino acids. Germline assignment: CDR1 MNHNS and CDR2 SASEGT. CDR3 sequence: CASSPRGTGDTQYF. CDR3 coding DNA: TGTGCCAGCAGTCCGAGGGGTACAGGGGATACCCAGTACTTC.

In this sample, this clone turned up a few times. The chain employs TRBV7-9 and TRBJ2-3; D may match TRBD1 or TRBD2 (6 bases each). The germline V gene has CDR1 SEHNR and CDR2 FQNEAQ (reference sequence). The CDR3 is 15 amino acids. Trimming pared 5 bases from V and 3 bases from J, leaving 15 bases between. The CDR3, as DNA: TGTGCCAGCAGCCCAGGGGTCGGGGGAACAGATACGCAGTATTTT. It yields the protein CASSPGVGGTDTQYF.

The chain combines TRBV7-2 with TRBJ2-3, with a weak D call TRBD2 (6 bases). The CDR3 spans 18 residues. V lost 1 base to trimming and J lost 5 bases, with 22 bases between them. Germline V gene sequence: CDR1 SGHTA, CDR2 FQGNSA. The CDR3: CASSLEFWVAEGIDTQYF. The CDR3 DNA sequence: TGTGCCAGCAGCTTAGAGTTCTGGGTAGCGGAGGGGATAGATACGCAGTATTTT.

The chain recombines TRBV30 with TRBJ1-1, with D unclear. Germline V gene data show CDR1 as GTSNPN and CDR2 as SVGIG (reference sequence). V was clipped by 3 bases and J by 1 base, with 6 bases between them. CDR3 length: 12 residues. The CDR3 DNA reads TGTGCCTGGAGATCCGGGAACACTGAAGCTTTCTTT. Protein product: CAWRSGNTEAFF. The variable domain in full, completed from reference TRBV30 and TRBJ1-1, reads SQTIHQWPATLVQPVGSPLSLECTVEGTSNPNLYWYRQAAGRGLQLLFYSVGIGQISSEVPQNLSASRPQDRQFILSSKKLLLSDSGFYLCAWRSGNTEAFFGQGTRLTVV.

This chain connects TRBV5-3 to TRBJ1-1, with a possible D match to TRBD1 (5 bases). TRBV5-3 is an ORF, and what it does is uncertain. V dropped 0 bases and J dropped 3 bases, with 18 bases sitting between them. The CDR3 is 17 residues long. This CDR3 is CARSLGQRERVDTEAFF. The CDR3 DNA follows: TGTGCCAGAAGCTTGGGACAGAGGGAACGAGTCGACACTGAAGCTTTCTTT.

The chain joins TRBV11-3 to TRBJ2-3; D remains ambiguous. This CDR3 has 12 amino acids. Trimming took off 0 bases at V and 6 bases at J, with 4 bases between the two ends. Germline V CDR1 and CDR2: SGHNT, YENEEA. The CDR3: CASSLDQDTQYF. As DNA, the CDR3 is TGTGCCAGCAGCTTAGATCAGGATACGCAGTATTTT. The full variable domain, with the rest looked up from reference TRBV11-3 and TRBJ2-3, is EAGVVQSPRYKIIEKKQPVAFWCNPISGHNTLYWYLQNLGQGPELLIRYENEEAVDDSQLPKDRFSAERLKGVDSTLKIQPAELGDSAVYLCASSLDQDTQYFGPGTRLTVL.

The gene calls are TRBV28 and TRBJ1-1; 10 bases agree with TRBD1. The V gene's germline CDR1 is MDHEN and CDR2 SYDVKM. CDR3 length equals 14 residues. V gave up 3 bases and J gave up 5 bases; unmatched junction bases: 3. The CDR3 region is CASSFSGQGTEAFF. The CDR3 bases are TGTGCCAGCAGTTTCTCGGGACAGGGGACTGAAGCTTTCTTT.